The rows below give T cell receptor beta chains drawn from one sample of a study of T cell changes during pregnancy in multiple sclerosis. Sequenced by immunoSEQ multiplex PCR; TCRdb stores in-frame clones only, minus some. Of about 29,000 clones listed, approximately 92% were seen once; the top ten hold around 6%. Sample: CD8+ T cells from peripheral blood mononuclear cells, taken before pregnancy. The receptor set was obtained from a female donor with multiple sclerosis, enrolled in a pregnancy study. The CDR3 runs from the conserved cysteine through the conserved F or W. Fields, in order: clone size, D gene, V gene, J gene, CDR3 DNA, CDR3 protein. The D gene is left open where the match is weak. Clone size is stated in some rows and not others, as once, few, many or a class when expanded.

clone size: -; D gene: -; V gene: TRBV14; J gene: TRBJ1-4; CDR3 DNA: TGTGCCAGCAGCCTCTGGGCAGATGAAAAACTGTTTTTT; CDR3 protein: CASSLWADEKLFF
clone size: -; D gene: -; V gene: TRBV7-9; J gene: TRBJ2-1; CDR3 DNA: TGTGCCAGCAGCCTCGACTCGGGGCGGGGCTACAATGAGCAGTTCTTC; CDR3 protein: CASSLDSGRGYNEQFF
clone size: -; D gene: -; V gene: TRBV7-9; J gene: TRBJ2-7; CDR3 DNA: TGTGCCAGCAGCTTAGGGACCCAGGGCTCTAGAGGCTACGAGCAGTACTTC; CDR3 protein: CASSLGTQGSRGYEQYF
clone size: -; D gene: -; V gene: TRBV30; J gene: TRBJ1-1; CDR3 DNA: TGTGCCTGGGACAGGAACACTGAAGCTTTCTTT; CDR3 protein: CAWDRNTEAFF
clone size: -; D gene: -; V gene: TRBV27; J gene: TRBJ1-2; CDR3 DNA: TGTGCCAGCAGTTTATCTCGAGACTATGGCTACACCTTC; CDR3 protein: CASSLSRDYGYTF
clone size: -; D gene: TRBD1; V gene: TRBV10-3; J gene: TRBJ1-2; CDR3 DNA: TGTGCCACCCGGGACAGGGCGATTAGAGGTAACTATGGCTACACCTTC; CDR3 protein: CATRDRAIRGNYGYTF
clone size: -; D gene: -; V gene: TRBV10-1; J gene: TRBJ1-5; CDR3 DNA: TGCGCCAGCTGCTGGAGTAGCAATCAGCCCCAGCATTTT; CDR3 protein: CASCWSSNQPQHF
clone size: -; D gene: -; V gene: TRBV30; J gene: TRBJ2-7; CDR3 DNA: TGTGCCTGGAGTGCTCGGTACGAGCAGTACTTC; CDR3 protein: CAWSARYEQYF
clone size: few; D gene: TRBD1; V gene: TRBV7-6; J gene: TRBJ1-1; CDR3 DNA: TGTGCCAGCAGCTCGAGGGGGCTGAACACTGAAGCTTTCTTT; CDR3 protein: CASSSRGLNTEAFF
clone size: -; D gene: TRBD1; V gene: TRBV28; J gene: TRBJ1-2; CDR3 DNA: TGTGCCAGCAGTTTAGATGAACAGGGGGCCCTGGGCTATGGCTACACCTTC; CDR3 protein: CASSLDEQGALGYGYTF
clone size: -; D gene: -; V gene: TRBV7-9; J gene: TRBJ2-1; CDR3 DNA: TGTGCCAGCAGCTTCGCGGCCGTAGCTTCCTACAATGAGCAGTTCTTC; CDR3 protein: CASSFAAVASYNEQFF
clone size: -; D gene: -; V gene: TRBV6-6; J gene: TRBJ1-1; CDR3 DNA: TGTGCCAGCAGTTACGCGGTGCGAGCTGAAGCTTTCTTT; CDR3 protein: CASSYAVRAEAFF
clone size: -; D gene: -; V gene: TRBV11-2; J gene: TRBJ2-4; CDR3 DNA: TGTGCCAGCAGCTTAAAGGGGTTCACATTACCACCCAAAAACATTCAGTACTTC; CDR3 protein: CASSLKGFTLPPKNIQYF
clone size: -; D gene: -; V gene: TRBV29-1; J gene: TRBJ2-3; CDR3 DNA: TGCAGCGTTGAAGACCGGGTCACAGATACGCAGTATTTT; CDR3 protein: CSVEDRVTDTQYF
clone size: -; D gene: -; V gene: TRBV5-4; J gene: TRBJ2-5; CDR3 DNA: TGTGCCAGCAGCGCAAGTATCGAGTCAGGGGAAGAGACCCAGTACTTC; CDR3 protein: CASSASIESGEETQYF
clone size: few; D gene: -; V gene: TRBV27; J gene: TRBJ1-1; CDR3 DNA: TGTGCCAGCAGTTTGCAGCAGGAGAACACTGAAGCTTTCTTT; CDR3 protein: CASSLQQENTEAFF
clone size: -; D gene: -; V gene: TRBV6-5; J gene: TRBJ1-1; CDR3 DNA: TGTGCCAGCAGCCATACGGGAGGCACTGAAGCTTTCTTT; CDR3 protein: CASSHTGGTEAFF
clone size: few; D gene: -; V gene: TRBV7-9; J gene: TRBJ1-3; CDR3 DNA: TGTGCCACCTCCTTAGACGGGAGCTCTGGAAACACCATATATTTT; CDR3 protein: CATSLDGSSGNTIYF
clone size: -; D gene: TRBD1; V gene: TRBV6-5; J gene: TRBJ2-1; CDR3 DNA: TGTGCCAGCACCTGGGACAGAAACAATGAGCAGTTCTTC; CDR3 protein: CASTWDRNNEQFF
clone size: -; D gene: TRBD1; V gene: TRBV4-1; J gene: TRBJ1-1; CDR3 DNA: TGCGCCAGCAGCCCAACACAGGGGGCCGTCGACTGCTTCTTT; CDR3 protein: CASSPTQGAVDCFF
clone size: -; D gene: TRBD1; V gene: TRBV9; J gene: TRBJ1-5; CDR3 DNA: TGTGCCAGCAGCGGCGGACAGGGGGCTTGGCAGCCCCAGCATTTT; CDR3 protein: CASSGGQGAWQPQHF
clone size: -; D gene: -; V gene: TRBV19; J gene: TRBJ2-7; CDR3 DNA: TGTGCCAGTAGATTCGGGGGCGAGCAGTACTTC; CDR3 protein: CASRFGGEQYF
clone size: -; D gene: TRBD2; V gene: TRBV11-2; J gene: TRBJ2-7; CDR3 DNA: TGTGCCAGCAGCCAGGAGGCGGGGGGTGATTCCTACGAGCAGTACTTC; CDR3 protein: CASSQEAGGDSYEQYF
clone size: -; D gene: -; V gene: TRBV7-9; J gene: TRBJ2-1; CDR3 DNA: TGTGCCAGCAGCTTACTTACTAGCCTAACCTTCAATGAGCAGTTCTTC; CDR3 protein: CASSLLTSLTFNEQFF
clone size: -; D gene: TRBD1; V gene: TRBV5-1; J gene: TRBJ2-1; CDR3 DNA: TGCGCCAGCAGCTTACAGGGACAGGGCAATGAGCAGTTCTTC; CDR3 protein: CASSLQGQGNEQFF
clone size: -; D gene: -; V gene: TRBV9; J gene: TRBJ2-1; CDR3 DNA: TGTGCCAGCAGCGTGAAGGGGAACTCCTACAATGAGCAGTTCTTC; CDR3 protein: CASSVKGNSYNEQFF
clone size: -; D gene: TRBD2; V gene: TRBV7-3; J gene: TRBJ2-3; CDR3 DNA: TGTGCCAGCAGCTTACTAGCGGGAGGAAGTCGGGTCACAGATACGCAGTATTTT; CDR3 protein: CASSLLAGGSRVTDTQYF
clone size: medium-sized; D gene: TRBD1; V gene: TRBV9; J gene: TRBJ1-1; CDR3 DNA: TGTGCCAGCAGCGTAGATTACAGGGGGCTTTTCACTGAAGCTTTCTTT; CDR3 protein: CASSVDYRGLFTEAFF
clone size: once; D gene: TRBD1; V gene: TRBV7-9; J gene: TRBJ2-7; CDR3 DNA: TGTGCCAGCAGCCCGCGACAGGGATGGACCTACGAGCAGTACTTC; CDR3 protein: CASSPRQGWTYEQYF
clone size: -; D gene: -; V gene: TRBV7-6; J gene: TRBJ2-2; CDR3 DNA: TGTGCCAGCAGCTTAGCGATGGGGGGACCCAACACCGGGGAGCTGTTTTTT; CDR3 protein: CASSLAMGGPNTGELFF
clone size: -; D gene: -; V gene: TRBV28; J gene: TRBJ2-7; CDR3 DNA: TGTGCCAGCACCCAACGCGGGCCCCGTTCCTACGAGCAGTACTTC; CDR3 protein: CASTQRGPRSYEQYF
clone size: -; D gene: -; V gene: TRBV7-9; J gene: TRBJ1-5; CDR3 DNA: TGTGCCAGCCGAGGGCAGGGCAATCAGCCCCAGCATTTT; CDR3 protein: CASRGQGNQPQHF
clone size: once; D gene: TRBD2; V gene: TRBV7-2; J gene: TRBJ2-4; CDR3 DNA: TGTGCCAGCAGCTCGAGGACTAGCGGAGTCTTC; CDR3 protein: CASSSRTSGVF
clone size: once; D gene: -; V gene: TRBV15; J gene: TRBJ2-7; CDR3 DNA: TGTGCCACCAGCAGAGGGCCGGCAGGGGTCGACGAGCAGTACTTC; CDR3 protein: CATSRGPAGVDEQYF
clone size: -; D gene: TRBD1; V gene: TRBV18; J gene: TRBJ1-1; CDR3 DNA: TGTGCCAGCTCACCATATAATCCGGCAGGGGGCACTGAAGCTTTCTTT; CDR3 protein: CASSPYNPAGGTEAFF
clone size: -; D gene: -; V gene: TRBV25-1; J gene: TRBJ2-7; CDR3 DNA: TGTGCCAGCAGTGAATACTTTTGGACAGAGGACGAGCAGTACTTC; CDR3 protein: CASSEYFWTEDEQYF
clone size: -; D gene: TRBD1; V gene: TRBV28; J gene: TRBJ2-7; CDR3 DNA: TGTGCCAGCAGGTATCAGGGGGACACCTACGAGCAGTACTTC; CDR3 protein: CASRYQGDTYEQYF
clone size: -; D gene: -; V gene: TRBV10-3; J gene: TRBJ2-1; CDR3 DNA: TGTGCCATCAGTGAAGGGACAAATTACAATGAGCAGTTCTTC; CDR3 protein: CAISEGTNYNEQFF
clone size: -; D gene: -; V gene: TRBV13; J gene: TRBJ2-1; CDR3 DNA: TGTGCCAGCAGCTTAGATCCCGTTACGGGGACCTACAATGAGCAGTTCTTC; CDR3 protein: CASSLDPVTGTYNEQFF
clone size: -; D gene: -; V gene: TRBV28; J gene: TRBJ2-3; CDR3 DNA: TGTGCCAGCAGAAGGGGGGGTGATACGCAGTATTTT; CDR3 protein: CASRRGGDTQYF
clone size: -; D gene: TRBD1; V gene: TRBV9; J gene: TRBJ1-1; CDR3 DNA: TGTGCCAGCAGTGTGGGGACAGTGAACACTGAAGCTTTCTTT; CDR3 protein: CASSVGTVNTEAFF
clone size: -; D gene: -; V gene: TRBV7-9; J gene: TRBJ1-2; CDR3 DNA: TGTGCCAGCAGCTTAGCCCTAGATAACTATGGCTACACCTTC; CDR3 protein: CASSLALDNYGYTF
clone size: -; D gene: -; V gene: TRBV19; J gene: TRBJ1-1; CDR3 DNA: TGTGCCAGTAGTCCGTTCGACAGCCTACCTCAAGCTTTCTTT; CDR3 protein: CASSPFDSLPQAFF
clone size: once; D gene: TRBD1; V gene: TRBV6-1; J gene: TRBJ2-7; CDR3 DNA: TGTGCCAGCAGTGCGGGACAGGGGGCGGCCAGCTCCTACGAGCAGTACTTC; CDR3 protein: CASSAGQGAASSYEQYF
clone size: -; D gene: TRBD2; V gene: TRBV27; J gene: TRBJ2-7; CDR3 DNA: TGTGCCAGCAGTTTACGCCCCATAGCGGGAGCTTACGAGCAGTACTTC; CDR3 protein: CASSLRPIAGAYEQYF
clone size: -; D gene: -; V gene: TRBV9; J gene: TRBJ2-5; CDR3 DNA: TGTGCCAGCAGCGTAGGAGGGGGGGCAGGTGAGACCCAGTACTTC; CDR3 protein: CASSVGGGAGETQYF
clone size: -; D gene: TRBD1; V gene: TRBV27; J gene: TRBJ2-1; CDR3 DNA: TGTGCCAGCAGACCGCAAGGGACAGACAATGAGCAGTTCTTC; CDR3 protein: CASRPQGTDNEQFF
clone size: -; D gene: -; V gene: TRBV27; J gene: TRBJ1-1; CDR3 DNA: TGTGCCAGCAGTTGGGGGACACAGAACACTGAAGCTTTCTTT; CDR3 protein: CASSWGTQNTEAFF
clone size: -; D gene: -; V gene: TRBV5-1; J gene: TRBJ1-1; CDR3 DNA: TGCGCCAGCAGCTTGAATATCAACGGAGGGACTGAAGCTTTCTTT; CDR3 protein: CASSLNINGGTEAFF
clone size: -; D gene: -; V gene: TRBV23-1; J gene: TRBJ1-1; CDR3 DNA: TGCGCCAGCAGTCAATCAAAGGATATTAGGACTTGCAGGACTGAAGCTTTCTTT; CDR3 protein: CASSQSKDIRTCRTEAFF
clone size: -; D gene: -; V gene: TRBV6-5; J gene: TRBJ2-1; CDR3 DNA: TGTGCCAGCAGTTACTCGGGGGGGCTAGGCACTGAGCAGTTCTTC; CDR3 protein: CASSYSGGLGTEQFF
clone size: once; D gene: -; V gene: TRBV7-2; J gene: TRBJ2-2; CDR3 DNA: TGTGCCAGCAGGGAGGGACAGAAGAACACCGGGGAGCTGTTTTTT; CDR3 protein: CASREGQKNTGELFF
clone size: -; D gene: -; V gene: TRBV19; J gene: TRBJ2-1; CDR3 DNA: TGTGCCAGTAGTATAGACTATGCTGGCAATGAGCAGTTCTTC; CDR3 protein: CASSIDYAGNEQFF
clone size: -; D gene: -; V gene: TRBV7-2; J gene: TRBJ1-4; CDR3 DNA: TGTGCCAGCAGCAGGGGGGGTCAACTGTTTTTT; CDR3 protein: CASSRGGQLFF
clone size: -; D gene: -; V gene: TRBV7-9; J gene: TRBJ2-7; CDR3 DNA: TGTGCCAGCAGCTTATCTGCAGGGCCATCCTACGAGCAGTACTTC; CDR3 protein: CASSLSAGPSYEQYF
clone size: -; D gene: -; V gene: TRBV9; J gene: TRBJ1-1; CDR3 DNA: TGTGCCAGCAGCGTAGCTCCGGGGGGGCGCATGAACACTGAAGCTTTCTTT; CDR3 protein: CASSVAPGGRMNTEAFF
clone size: -; D gene: -; V gene: TRBV28; J gene: TRBJ2-1; CDR3 DNA: TGTGCCAGCAGTAGTCTAGCTGAATCCTACAATGAGCAGTTCTTC; CDR3 protein: CASSSLAESYNEQFF
clone size: once; D gene: -; V gene: TRBV28; J gene: TRBJ1-1; CDR3 DNA: TGTGCCAGCAGTCCCTCAGGTAACACTGAAGCTTTCTTT; CDR3 protein: CASSPSGNTEAFF